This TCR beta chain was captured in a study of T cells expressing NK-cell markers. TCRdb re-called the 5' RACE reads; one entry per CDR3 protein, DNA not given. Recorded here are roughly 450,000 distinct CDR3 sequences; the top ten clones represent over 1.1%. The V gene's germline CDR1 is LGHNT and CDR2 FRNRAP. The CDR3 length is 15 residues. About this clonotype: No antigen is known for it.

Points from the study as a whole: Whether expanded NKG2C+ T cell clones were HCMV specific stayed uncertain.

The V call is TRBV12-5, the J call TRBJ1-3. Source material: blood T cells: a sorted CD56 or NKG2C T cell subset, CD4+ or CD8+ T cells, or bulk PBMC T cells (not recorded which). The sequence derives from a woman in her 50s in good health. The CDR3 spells CASGLSQGYGNTIYF.